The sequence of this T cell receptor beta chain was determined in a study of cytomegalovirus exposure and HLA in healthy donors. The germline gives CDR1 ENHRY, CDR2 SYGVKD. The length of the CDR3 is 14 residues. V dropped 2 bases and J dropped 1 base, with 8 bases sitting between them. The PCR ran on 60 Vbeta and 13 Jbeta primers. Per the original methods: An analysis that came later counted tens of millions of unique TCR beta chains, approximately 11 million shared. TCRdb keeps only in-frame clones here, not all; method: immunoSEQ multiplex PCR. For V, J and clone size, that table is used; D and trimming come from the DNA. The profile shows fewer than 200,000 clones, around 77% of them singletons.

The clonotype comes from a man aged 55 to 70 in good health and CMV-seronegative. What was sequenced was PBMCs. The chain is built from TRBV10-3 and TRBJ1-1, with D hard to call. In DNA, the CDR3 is TGTGCCATCAGTGAGGGACGGGGGAACACTGAAGCTTTCTTT. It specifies CAISEGRGNTEAFF.